The 22 T cell receptor beta chains given below trace back to one sample, sequenced in a study of response to subunit inactivated influenza vaccine (dated by TCRdb to between 2018 and 2020). The library came from RT-PCR. Sequencing used an Illumina HiSeq 2500. Starting from the raw public reads, TCRdb applied fastp trimming at Q25, assembled clones with MiXCR and retained in-frame beta chains. Rows merge per CDR3 protein into single entries with the most common DNA and genes. This sample gives 500,000 to 550,000 distinct CDR3 sequences in total; 6.5% to 8% of them show up just once. 10% to 15% of the sample rests with the top ten. Sequencing was performed on PBMCs from blood, taken about 24 months after vaccination. All receptors derive from a man between 45 and 75 years old who received an inactivated influenza vaccine. Donor details come from another sample of the same person, matched by shared clones.

V gene TRBV7-2 combines with J gene TRBJ2-3; 10 bases agree with TRBD2. The V gene end was trimmed by 5 bases and the J gene end by 4 bases; junction bases not matched to a gene: 9. CDR1 and CDR2 from the germline V gene are SGHTA and FQGNSA. The CDR3 runs to 16 residues. CDR3 nucleotide sequence: TGTGCCAGCAGCAGGCAAGCGGGGGGGCTCGCAGATACGCAGTATTTT. As protein: CASSRQAGGLADTQYF. The full variable domain, its missing parts supplied by reference TRBV7-2 and TRBJ2-3, is GAGVSQSPSNKVTEKGKDVELRCDPISGHTALYWYRQSLGQGLEFLIYFQGNSAPDKSGLPSDRFSAERTGGSVSTLTIQRTQQEDSAVYLCASSRQAGGLADTQYFGPGTRLTVL.

In its sample, this clonotype was seen a few times. V gene TRBV12-3 or TRBV12-4 combines with J gene TRBJ1-2, with D unclear. The CDR3 has 13 residues. With 3 bases removed from V and 5 bases from J, the gap between germline ends came to 10 bases. The CDR3 nucleotides read TGTGCCAGCAGTTTGGCCCTCGAGTATGGCTACACCTTC. This translates into CASSLALEYGYTF.

This clonotype has only a few counts. The chain joins TRBV11-1 to TRBJ2-3; TRBD2 aligns across 9 bases. Germline values: CDR1 SGHAT, CDR2 FQDESV (reference sequence). V was pared by 5 bases and J by 5 bases, with 11 bases of the junction left unmatched. The length of the CDR3 is 16 residues. For the CDR3, the DNA is TGTGCCAGCAGCCAGGGGACTAGCCGAGTCGGAGATACGCAGTATTTT. Its translation: CASSQGTSRVGDTQYF.

The rearrangement links TRBV5-1 to TRBJ2-3, with D possibly TRBD2 on 6 matching bases. Deletions cut 0 bases from V and 4 bases from J, with 18 bases between. The CDR3 is 17 amino acids. CDR1 and CDR2 from the germline V gene are SGHRS and YFSETQ. The CDR3 nucleotides are TGCGCCAGCAGCTTGGCGTCGTCGGGCGGGATCCCAGATACGCAGTATTTT. It specifies CASSLASSGGIPDTQYF.

CDR3 region: CASSLAPLGGGNTIYF. The CDR3 DNA reads as TGTGCCAGCAGCTTAGCCCCCTTAGGGGGCGGAAACACCATATATTTT. This sequence joins TRBV7-2 and TRBJ1-3, with 7 bases identical to TRBD1. Per the germline V gene, CDR1 is SGHTA and CDR2 is FQGNSA. CDR3 length: 16 amino acids. The V gene end was trimmed by 0 bases and the J gene end by 4 bases; junction bases not matched to a gene: 6. The entire variable domain, with the rest obtained from reference TRBV7-2 and TRBJ1-3, is as follows: GAGVSQSPSNKVTEKGKDVELRCDPISGHTALYWYRQSLGQGLEFLIYFQGNSAPDKSGLPSDRFSAERTGGSVSTLTIQRTQQEDSAVYLCASSLAPLGGGNTIYFGEGSWLTVV.

This clonotype has just a few counts. The chain joins TRBV28 to TRBJ2-1; TRBD2 agrees at 16 bases. The CDR3 is 14 amino acids. After removal of 8 bases from V and 12 bases from J, the junction contained 7 bases not matched to a gene. The V gene's germline CDR1 is MDHEN and CDR2 SYDVKM. The CDR3 loop reads CASRGTSGRVGQFF. CDR3 bases: TGTGCCAGCCGAGGGACTAGCGGGAGGGTCGGGCAGTTCTTC.

The rearrangement links TRBV28 to TRBJ2-7; 7 nucleotides agree with TRBD2. The CDR3 consists of 14 residues. After removal of 3 bases from V and 2 bases from J, the junction contained 4 bases not matched to a gene. Germline CDR1 reads MDHEN; CDR2 reads SYDVKM. CDR3 residues: CASSLGTKTYEQYF. The CDR3 DNA is TGTGCCAGCAGTTTGGGGACTAAAACCTACGAGCAGTACTTC.

This clonotype has ten or more counts. This chain joins TRBV12-3 or TRBV12-4 and TRBJ2-3; D is undetermined. This CDR3 is 12 amino acids long. V dropped 5 bases and J dropped 4 bases, with 7 bases sitting between them. As DNA, the CDR3 is TGTGCCAGCAGTCCCCCTGCAGATACGCAGTATTTT. Protein: CASSPPADTQYF.

The sample holds many counts of this clonotype. The chain has TRBV20-1 and TRBJ2-2, with 7 bases identical to TRBD1. Losses at the gene ends were 0 bases for V and 4 bases for J; bases not matched to a gene: 11. CDR1 and CDR2 (germline): DFQATT, SNEGSKA (reference sequence). This CDR3 is built from 17 residues. The CDR3 loop reads CSAREIGTGALTGELFF. For the CDR3, the DNA is TGCAGTGCTAGAGAGATAGGTACAGGGGCCCTCACCGGGGAGCTGTTTTTT.

This clonotype was detected only a few times. The V call is TRBV3-1, the J call TRBJ2-7; 8 nucleotides line up with TRBD1. J lost 5 bases, V lost 4 bases, and 7 bases had no gene match. This CDR3 spans 14 amino acids. Per germline, CDR1 LGHDT and CDR2 YNNKEL (reference sequence). The CDR3 reads CASSRAGGTDEQYF. In DNA form, the CDR3 reads TGTGCCAGCAGCCGGGCAGGGGGCACCGACGAGCAGTACTTC.

This clonotype came up many times. This rearrangement joins TRBV6-6 to TRBJ2-2, with no clear D. The CDR3 runs 13 residues. CDR1 is MNHNY, CDR2 SVGAGI, per germline (reference sequence). V lost 6 bases, J lost 4 bases, and 9 bases lay in between. The chain's CDR3 is CASSPTITGELFF. The DNA for the CDR3 is TGTGCCAGCAGCCCCACAATCACCGGGGAGCTGTTTTTT.

The V call is TRBV18, the J call TRBJ2-2, with 7 bases identical to TRBD1. The CDR3 totals 15 residues. Trimming cost V 4 bases and J 4 bases; bases outside gene matches: 6. Per the germline V gene, CDR1 is KGHSH and CDR2 is LQKENI. The CDR3 protein is CASSRDRERTGELFF. In DNA, the CDR3 is TGTGCCAGCTCACGCGACAGGGAGCGCACCGGGGAGCTGTTTTTT. Together with reference TRBV18 and TRBJ2-2, the CDR3 gives the full variable domain: NAGVMQNPRHLVRRRGQEARLRCSPMKGHSHVYWYRQLPEEGLKFMVYLQKENIIDESGMPKERFSAEFPKEGPSILRIQQVVRGDSAAYFCASSRDRERTGELFFGEGSRLTVL.

CDR3 region: CSARVLADEQYF. The CDR3, as DNA: TGCAGTGCTAGAGTTCTTGCAGACGAGCAGTACTTC. The chain carries TRBV20-1 and TRBJ2-7; D is unresolved. The CDR3 contains 12 residues. Trimming took off 1 base at V and 5 bases at J, with 9 bases between the two ends. Looked up from germline, CDR1 is DFQATT and CDR2 is SNEGSKA (reference sequence).

Ten or more counts support this clonotype. The chain is built from TRBV4-1 and TRBJ2-3; TRBD2 aligns across 11 bases. CDR1 is MGHRA, CDR2 YSYEKL, per germline. This CDR3 is built from 20 residues. V was clipped by 1 base and J by 0 bases; unmatched bases: 12. CDR3 sequence: CASSQAAGTSGNPSTDTQYF. The CDR3 region has the DNA TGCGCCAGCAGCCAAGCAGCCGGGACTAGCGGAAACCCTAGCACAGATACGCAGTATTTT.

This clonotype was found a few times. The V gene is TRBV5-1, the J gene TRBJ1-2; D gene uncertain. The CDR3 consists of 13 residues. V was clipped by 1 base and J by 8 bases, with 12 bases between them. Germline assignment: CDR1 SGHRS and CDR2 YFSETQ. The CDR3 loop is CASSLQSERGYTF. The DNA for the CDR3 is TGCGCCAGCAGCTTGCAGTCAGAGCGGGGCTACACCTTC.

This clonotype was detected only a few times. The rearrangement joins TRBV30 to TRBJ2-1, with 10 bases matching TRBD2. V shed 4 bases, J shed 6 bases, and the junction held 6 bases outside the gene matches. Germline V CDR1 and CDR2: GTSNPN, SVGIG (reference sequence). CDR3 length equals 14 residues. The CDR3 DNA reads as TGTGCCTGGACTAGCGGGGGTACCTTCAATGAGCAGTTCTTC. Amino acids: CAWTSGGTFNEQFF.

This clonotype was observed at least ten times. The gene calls are TRBV12-3 or TRBV12-4 and TRBJ2-1; 11 nucleotides align to TRBD2. The CDR3 is 16 amino acids. V lost 3 bases and J lost 5; bases outside the gene matches: 6. The CDR3 is CASSFPGGLADNEQFF. CDR3 bases: TGTGCCAGCAGTTTCCCCGGGGGACTAGCGGACAATGAGCAGTTCTTC.

As concerns this clonotype: Possible read error: a much larger clone is one base away. The V call is TRBV29-1, the J call TRBJ1-2; no firm D call. The CDR3 runs to 15 residues. CDR1 and CDR2 (germline): SQVTM, ANQGSEA. Trimming cost V 3 bases and J 0 bases, with 14 bases left between them. The CDR3, as DNA: TGCAGCGTTGACCTGCCGATGTCAGCTAACTATGGCTACACCTTC. Encoded protein: CSVDLPMSANYGYTF.

The J gene is TRBJ2-6, the V gene TRBV11-2; D call uncertain. This CDR3 region has 15 residues. CDR1 and CDR2 (germline): SGHAT, FQNNGV. V lost 1 base, J lost 0 bases, and 4 bases lay in between. The CDR3 DNA is TGTGCCAGCAGCTTAGTCGTCTCTGGGGCCAACGTCCTGACTTTC. It translates to CASSLVVSGANVLTF.

The table lists this clonotype with a few counts. The rearrangement links TRBV6-2 or TRBV6-3 to TRBJ1-5; 8 bases line up with TRBD1. The junction had 8 bases not matched to a gene; V was cut back by 6 bases and J by 1 base. In germline, CDR1 is MNHEY, CDR2 SVGEGT. The CDR3 sequence is 16 residues long. The CDR3 protein is CASSPGQGRSNQPQHF. CDR3 nucleotide sequence: TGTGCCAGCAGCCCCGGACAGGGTAGGAGCAATCAGCCCCAGCATTTT.

This clonotype turned up a few times. The gene calls are TRBV29-1 and TRBJ1-2, with TRBD1 matching over 7 bases. V lost 4 bases and J lost 2; bases outside the gene matches: 4. The germline gives CDR1 SQVTM, CDR2 ANQGSEA. This CDR3 region has 13 residues. CDR3 in amino acids: CSVVRDSNYGYTF. In nucleotides, the CDR3 is TGCAGCGTTGTCCGGGACAGCAACTATGGCTACACCTTC.

The chain employs TRBV20-1 and TRBJ2-7; the match to TRBD1 covers 8 bases. V lost 0 bases to trimming and J lost 2 bases; unmatched junction nucleotides: 6. The CDR3 is 15 residues long. The germline V gene has CDR1 DFQATT and CDR2 SNEGSKA (reference sequence). In nucleotides, the CDR3 is TGCAGTGCTAGAGAGTCAGGGGGCCCTACCTACGAGCAGTACTTC. Amino acids: CSARESGGPTYEQYF.